A single sample gave rise to the 10 T cell receptor beta chains below, sequenced in a study of T cells in Graves' hyperthyroidism and ophthalmopathy. Authors of the study amplified TCR beta CDR3 regions from RNA transcripts. An initial round of RT-PCR targeting the TCR CDR3 relied on the HTBI primer set. MiXCR, run by TCRdb on the multiplex PCR reads, gives a single entry per CDR3 protein. The sample holds approximately 600,000 distinct CDR3 sequences, 11% to 15% seen once. Specimen: blood. These receptors originate from a woman between 25 and 40 years old with Graves' hyperthyroidism that later progressed to Graves' ophthalmopathy.

This clonotype was observed at least ten times. The genes are TRBV28 and TRBJ1-5; D is uncertain. Trimming cost V 2 bases and J 5 bases, with 13 bases left between them. The germline V gene encodes CDR1 MDHEN and CDR2 SYDVKM. The CDR3 length is 15 residues. CDR3 nucleotide sequence: TGTGCCAGCAGTTTAGGGCGGAGGATTGATCAGCCCCAGCATTTT. It specifies CASSLGRRIDQPQHF.

This clonotype was counted ten times or more. This chain links TRBV7-6 with TRBJ2-7; D remains ambiguous. V was shortened by 5 bases and J by 3 bases, with 11 bases between the two germline ends. Looked up from germline, CDR1 is SGHVS and CDR2 is FNYEAQ. The CDR3 spans 13 residues. The CDR3 DNA is TGTGCCAGCAGCCTTGAGACGAGCTACGAGCAGTACTTC. Amino acids: CASSLETSYEQYF. The full variable domain, rest sourced from reference TRBV7-6 and TRBJ2-7, is GAGVSQSPRYKVTKRGQDVALRCDPISGHVSLYWYRQALGQGPEFLTYFNYEAQQDKSGLPNDRFSAERPEGSISTLTIQRTEQRDSAMYRCASSLETSYEQYFGPGTRLTVT.

CDR3 sequence (DNA): TGTGCCAGCTCACCCTTACTAGCGGAGGGGCCAGATACGCAGTATTTT. Amino acid sequence: CASSPLLAEGPDTQYF. The chain joins TRBV18 to TRBJ2-3; TRBD2 aligns across 8 bases. The V gene's germline CDR1 is KGHSH and CDR2 LQKENI. The V and J ends lost 3 bases and 4 bases, in that order; junction bases with no gene match: 9. The CDR3 consists of 16 residues.

Many counts were recorded for this clonotype. This chain connects TRBV11-2 to TRBJ2-2; 9 nucleotides align to TRBD2. The CDR3 loop spans 18 amino acids. With 5 bases clipped from V and 5 bases from J, the junction kept 15 bases outside the gene matches. Germline V CDR1 and CDR2: SGHAT, FQNNGV. In DNA, the CDR3 is TGTGCCAGCAGCCGGGATGGTAGCGGGAGTGGGGAGACCGGGGAGCTGTTTTTT. Translation gives CASSRDGSGSGETGELFF.

There are many counts of this clonotype. CDR3 DNA: TGTGCCTGGAGTGCCATTGACAGGGGCGGTGACTACGAGCAGTACTTC. Protein: CAWSAIDRGGDYEQYF. The gene calls are TRBV30 and TRBJ2-7, with 8 nucleotides matching TRBD1. The CDR3 runs 16 residues. The germline V gene has CDR1 GTSNPN and CDR2 SVGIG (reference sequence). V was pared by 1 base and J by 3 bases, with 11 bases of the junction left unmatched.

The sample holds many counts of this clonotype. The chain uses TRBV6-1 and TRBJ1-4; the match to TRBD1 covers 8 bases. Trimming at V came to 4 bases and at J to 4 bases, leaving 5 bases not matched to a gene. Germline V lookup: CDR1 MNHNS, CDR2 SASEGT. This CDR3 spans 15 amino acids. The CDR3 sequence: CASSVLGQDNEKLFF. CDR3 DNA: TGTGCCAGCAGTGTGCTGGGACAGGATAATGAAAAACTGTTTTTT.

This clonotype was counted at least ten times. The V call is TRBV7-8, the J call TRBJ2-3; the match to TRBD2 covers 7 bases. V was pared by 5 bases and J by 2 bases, with 13 bases of the junction left unmatched. This CDR3 contains 17 residues. Germline CDR1 reads SGHVS; CDR2 reads FQNEAQ. The CDR3 nucleotides are TGTGCCAGCAGCCAAGGGGCCAGGACTAGTATCACAGATACGCAGTATTTT. This sequence encodes CASSQGARTSITDTQYF.

The chain combines TRBV15 with TRBJ1-5; the D is unclear. V lost 2 bases, J lost 4 bases, and 12 bases lay in between. CDR1 LNHNV and CDR2 YYDKDF come from the germline V gene (reference sequence). The CDR3 totals 15 residues. The CDR3 sequence: CATSRMRSGNQPQHF. Written as DNA, the CDR3 is TGTGCCACCAGCAGAATGAGGAGTGGGAATCAGCCCCAGCATTTT.

Notes on this clonotype: This could be a read error, since a much larger clone is one nucleotide away. The CDR3 sequence: CASSRTVTNEKLFF. In DNA, the CDR3 is TGTGCCAGCAGCCGGACAGTAACTAATGAAAAACTGTTTTTT. The chain couples TRBV2 to TRBJ1-4; possibly TRBD1 for D (6 bases). Trimming shortened V by 6 bases and J by 1 base, and 9 bases separated the two germline ends. CDR1 is SNHLY and CDR2 is FYNNEI in the germline V gene. This CDR3 spans 14 amino acids.

This clonotype has a single count. Relative to the germline gene, one junction end is altered; a read error may explain this. This chain links TRBV9 with TRBJ2-3; D gene ambiguous. The CDR3 runs 13 residues. Looked up from germline, CDR1 is SGDLS and CDR2 is YYNGEE. The CDR3 protein is CANSVASGDTQYF. In DNA form, the CDR3 reads TGTGCCAACAGCGTAGCAAGTGGAGATACGCAGTATTTT.